This entry features one TCR beta chain sequence. The antigen is undetermined. Here immunoSEQ multiplex PCR was the method, and the copy in TCRdb shows in-frame clones only, minus some. The table has roughly 130,000 clones, more than 85% seen once. This sample is drawn from a study of T cell responses to AZD1222 COVID-19 vaccine. Whole-study context: Samples with a second dose at about 4 or about 12 weeks were pooled together. Regarding the study as a whole: Sampling captured repertoires only after the peak T cell response. Increases in Spike-specific TCR breadth and depth were seen after two AZD1222 doses. In the spike-specific TCR repertoire, nearly half reportedly target unmutated variant regions.

V dropped 4 bases and J dropped 0; count of bases not matched to a gene: 5. This CDR3 has 15 residues. Germline CDR1 LNHDA, CDR2 SQIVND (reference sequence). This rearrangement joins TRBV19 to TRBJ1-1; 7 bases map to TRBD1. This sample comprised peripheral blood, obtained on day 0 of AZD1222 vaccination. The sequence derives from an adult in good health. Here the CDR3 DNA reads TGTGCCAGTAGTAGGGGGGACAGTTTGAACACTGAAGCTTTCTTT. The encoded protein is CASSRGDSLNTEAFF.